Here is one T cell receptor beta chain with its context. The antigen is undetermined. The ends lost 9 bases at V and 4 bases at J; junction bases unmatched: 6. CDR1 and CDR2 from the germline V gene are MDHEN and SYDVKM. The CDR3 sequence is 13 residues long. These data come from a study of shared clonotypes between healthy human individuals. As for the study in general: Each donor's CD4 naive and CD4 memory cells filled three plates apiece, CD8 naive two, and CD8 memory one.

Libraries were prepared by immunoSEQ multiplex PCR; TCRdb keeps only in-frame clonotypes and omits some of them. The table has a few million clones, more than 90% seen once. The study, taken as a whole, reports: Several donors held approximately 4.5% of naive CD4 clonotypes in common. Clonotypes which were not shared had lower generation probabilities than clonotypes that all four donors shared.

The chain uses TRBV28 and TRBJ1-3; TRBD1 matches 7 bases. The receptor was isolated from a man younger than 35 in good health. Specimen: naive CD4+ T cells sorted from blood. Subset denoted: CD45RA+ positively selected. The chain's CDR3 is CASLTGTGNTIYF. The CDR3 nucleotides read TGTGCCAGTCTGACAGGGACGGGAAACACCATATATTTT.